One sample yielded the 32 T cell receptor beta chains listed below, sequenced in a study of PD-1 blockade in classical Hodgkin lymphoma. In every patient, relapse followed autologous stem cell transplantation, while exposure to brentuximab vedotin differed. Applied to thawed PBMCs, magnetic negative selection was the method used to isolate CD8+ T cells. Assay: immunoSEQ multiplex PCR; the TCRdb copy retains only in-frame clones and omits some. The table records around 8,000 clones, about 86% of them present only once. This specimen was CD8+ T cells from blood, taken at baseline. The receptors stem from a human donor with classical Hodgkin lymphoma.

The V call is TRBV27, the J call TRBJ2-7, with D perhaps TRBD2 (5 bases). This CDR3 comprises 15 residues. Germline CDR1 is MNHEY and CDR2 is SMNVEV (reference sequence). V lost 3 bases to trimming and J lost 0 bases, with 12 bases between them. The CDR3 nucleotides read TGTGCCAGCAGTTTTCTGGCAGGAGGCTCCTACGAGCAGTACTTC. Protein product: CASSFLAGGSYEQYF.

The chain recombines TRBV11-2 with TRBJ2-2; D possibly matches TRBD1 or TRBD2 (6 bases each). V was trimmed by 1 base and J by 2 bases, leaving 8 bases between them. Germline CDR1 SGHAT, CDR2 FQNNGV. The CDR3 has 15 residues. CDR3 DNA: TGTGCCAGCAGCTTAGTCGGGGGCAACACCGGGGAGCTGTTTTTT. It specifies CASSLVGGNTGELFF.

The chain carries TRBV11-2 and TRBJ2-7, with 9 positions matching TRBD2. The CDR3 loop spans 16 amino acids. Germline V gene data show CDR1 as SGHAT and CDR2 as FQNNGV. V was pared by 0 bases and J by 3 bases, with 6 bases of the junction left unmatched. CDR3 in amino acids: CASSLDGLAGFYEQYF. CDR3 DNA sequence: TGTGCCAGCAGCTTAGATGGGCTAGCGGGGTTCTACGAGCAGTACTTC.

The chain couples TRBV4-2 to TRBJ2-7; 8 bases match TRBD2. Germline CDR1 reads LGHNA; CDR2 reads YNFKEQ. CDR3 length equals 16 residues. V shed 1 base, J shed 6 bases, and the junction held 11 bases outside the gene matches. CDR3 sequence: CASSQVPSGSLVEQYF. In DNA form, the CDR3 reads TGTGCCAGCAGCCAAGTACCAAGCGGGAGCTTGGTCGAGCAGTACTTC.

A few counts support this clone. The CDR3 DNA reads as TGTGCCAGCAGTGAAAGGGGGCCGAACACTGAAGCTTTCTTT. Amino acid sequence: CASSERGPNTEAFF. The chain employs TRBV6-4 and TRBJ1-1; 7 nucleotides line up with TRBD1. This CDR3 is built from 14 residues. After removal of 3 bases from V and 1 base from J, the junction contained 2 bases not matched to a gene. CDR1 is MRHNA and CDR2 is SNTAGT in the germline V gene.

The CDR3 sequence: CASRLNTGELFF. CDR3 sequence (DNA): TGTGCCAGCAGACTGAACACCGGGGAGCTGTTTTTT. The gene calls are TRBV27 and TRBJ2-2; no reliable D call. The CDR3 length is 12 residues. Per the germline V gene, CDR1 is MNHEY and CDR2 is SMNVEV (reference sequence). V was pared by 6 bases and J by 1 base, with 3 bases between.

This clone was counted a single time. The CDR3 nucleotides read TGTGCCAGCACCGGAGGTAGCGGGAGCTCCTACGAGCAGTACTTC. Translating gives CASTGGSGSSYEQYF. The chain carries TRBV2 and TRBJ2-7; TRBD2 matches 9 bases. The CDR3 spans 15 residues. Germline V gene data show CDR1 as SNHLY and CDR2 as FYNNEI. Trimming at V came to 7 bases and at J to 0 bases, leaving 7 bases not matched to a gene.

The genes are TRBV6-1 and TRBJ1-4, with a tentative D call TRBD1 (5 bases). This CDR3 is built from 15 residues. CDR1 MNHNS and CDR2 SASEGT come from the germline V gene. Trimming removed 3 bases from V and 4 bases from J, with 12 bases in between. The CDR3 sequence is CASSDGWGLNEKLFF. The DNA of the CDR3 is TGTGCCAGCAGTGATGGTTGGGGCCTTAATGAAAAACTGTTTTTT.

This chain uses TRBV13 with TRBJ2-1; a possible D gene is TRBD2 (10 bases). The CDR3 sequence is 18 residues long. Germline loops: CDR1 PRHDT, CDR2 FYEKMQ (reference sequence). V lost 8 bases, J lost 6 bases, and 29 bases lay in between. CDR3 in DNA: TGTGCCAGCGGATTGGACAGGGGAAGGCCTAGCGGGAGCAATGAGCAGTTCTTC. It is translated as CASGLDRGRPSGSNEQFF.

CDR3 in DNA: TGTGCCAGCAGCTTAGCGCTAGCGGGGGGGGCCTACGAGCAGTACTTC. Translated: CASSLALAGGAYEQYF. The chain links TRBV7-2 to TRBJ2-7, with TRBD2 matching over 12 bases. Germline values: CDR1 SGHTA, CDR2 FQGNSA. This CDR3 is built from 16 residues. The ends lost 0 bases at V and 2 bases at J; junction bases unmatched: 2. The whole variable domain, remainder taken from reference TRBV7-2 and TRBJ2-7, is GAGVSQSPSNKVTEKGKDVELRCDPISGHTALYWYRQSLGQGLEFLIYFQGNSAPDKSGLPSDRFSAERTGGSVSTLTIQRTQQEDSAVYLCASSLALAGGAYEQYFGPGTRLTVT.

The chain employs TRBV5-6 and TRBJ2-2; 12 nucleotides line up with TRBD2. V trimming: 4 bases; J trimming: 5 bases; junction bases outside the gene matches: 6. This CDR3 is 16 amino acids long. Germline values: CDR1 SGHDT, CDR2 YYEEEE. The CDR3 DNA reads TGTGCCAGCAGCCTCAAGACTAGCGGGGGTACCGGGGAGCTGTTTTTT. Its protein is CASSLKTSGGTGELFF. The full variable domain, its missing parts supplied by reference TRBV5-6 and TRBJ2-2, is DAGVTQSPTHLIKTRGQQVTLRCSPKSGHDTVSWYQQALGQGPQFIFQYYEEEERQRGNFPDRFSGHQFPNYSSELNVNALLLGDSALYLCASSLKTSGGTGELFFGEGSRLTVL.

The gene calls are TRBV2 and TRBJ2-1, with 16 bases that match TRBD2. CDR3 size: 15 residues. J was trimmed by 7 bases and V by 8 bases; bases with no gene match: 5. CDR1 and CDR2 from the germline V gene are SNHLY and FYNNEI. CDR3 region: CASGGTSGGANEQFF. Written as DNA, the CDR3 is TGTGCCAGCGGAGGGACTAGCGGGGGGGCTAATGAGCAGTTCTTC. The variable domain in full, with the rest retrieved from reference TRBV2 and TRBJ2-1, is EPEVTQTPSHQVTQMGQEVILRCVPISNHLYFYWYRQILGQKVEFLVSFYNNEISEKSEIFDDQFSVERPDGSNFTLKIRSTKLEDSAMYFCASGGTSGGANEQFFGPGTRLTVL.

J is TRBJ2-2 and V is TRBV5-3; D gene unclear. TRBV5-3 counts as an open reading frame of uncertain function. Trimming cost V 4 bases and J 2 bases, with 6 bases left between them. The CDR3 extends over 13 amino acids. The CDR3 bases are TGTGCCAGAAGCATCTATAACACCGGGGAGCTGTTTTTT. The encoded protein is CARSIYNTGELFF.

The rearrangement joins TRBV9 to TRBJ1-6; D unclear. The germline V gene has CDR1 SGDLS and CDR2 YYNGEE. With 3 bases removed from V and 2 bases from J, the gap between germline ends came to 9 bases. The CDR3 length is 15 residues. The CDR3 bases are TGTGCCAGCAGCGCGGGGAGCCCCTATAATTCACCCCTCCACTTT. The encoded protein is CASSAGSPYNSPLHF.

The V call is TRBV19, the J call TRBJ2-6; 11 nucleotides agree with TRBD1. Germline lookup yields CDR1 LNHDA and CDR2 SQIVND (reference sequence). V lost 5 bases to trimming and J lost 11 bases; unmatched junction nucleotides: 5. The CDR3 contains 14 residues. The CDR3 region is CASSSGQGGYVLTF. CDR3 coding DNA: TGTGCCAGTAGTTCGGGACAGGGGGGTTACGTCCTGACTTTC.

The chain recombines TRBV30 with TRBJ1-4, with unresolved D. The V and J ends lost 0 bases and 6 bases respectively, with 5 bases between them. This CDR3 region has 12 residues. Germline assignment: CDR1 GTSNPN and CDR2 SVGIG (reference sequence). CDR3 protein: CAWSVLDEKLFF. In nucleotides, the CDR3 is TGTGCCTGGAGTGTACTAGATGAAAAACTGTTTTTT.

V gene TRBV9 combines with J gene TRBJ2-3, with 10 bases lining up with TRBD2. In germline, CDR1 is SGDLS, CDR2 YYNGEE. The ends lost 2 bases at V and 4 bases at J; junction bases unmatched: 4. The CDR3 has 15 amino acids. The chain's CDR3 is CASSVSGRAPDTQYF. For the CDR3, the DNA is TGTGCCAGCAGCGTGAGCGGGAGGGCCCCAGATACGCAGTATTTT.

This clone was seen only once. The rearrangement joins TRBV6-6 to TRBJ2-7; TRBD2 might be the D (6 bases). Germline loops: CDR1 MNHNY, CDR2 SVGAGI (reference sequence). With 6 bases removed from V and 3 bases from J, the gap between germline ends came to 18 bases. The CDR3 spans 15 residues. CDR3 nucleotide sequence: TGTGCCAGCAGCGCCCTCCGGGACTCTTACTACGAGCAGTACTTC. Translated, it gives CASSALRDSYYEQYF.

The chain employs TRBV10-3 and TRBJ2-6; TRBD1 might be the D (6 bases). Germline V gene sequence: CDR1 ENHRY, CDR2 SYGVKD. V was trimmed by 7 bases and J by 0 bases, leaving 13 bases between them. The CDR3 consists of 16 residues. CDR3 coding DNA: TGTGCCATCAACGCCGAGGGACACTCTGGGGCCAACGTCCTGACTTTC. Encoded protein: CAINAEGHSGANVLTF.

The genes are TRBV27 and TRBJ2-3, with D unclear. V was pared by 3 bases and J by 5 bases, with 12 bases between. The CDR3 covers 14 residues. Germline assignment: CDR1 MNHEY and CDR2 SMNVEV (reference sequence). CDR3 loop: CASSFLETKDTQYF. CDR3 nucleotide sequence: TGTGCCAGCAGTTTTCTGGAGACAAAAGATACGCAGTATTTT.

A few counts support this clone. The chain joins TRBV19 to TRBJ1-4; D perhaps matches TRBD1 (6 bases). V was pared by 5 bases and J by 0 bases, with 13 bases between. Germline assignment: CDR1 LNHDA and CDR2 SQIVND (reference sequence). This CDR3 contains 16 residues. The CDR3, as DNA: TGTGCCAGTAGTTTTGGACAGTTTTCAACTAATGAAAAACTGTTTTTT. Its translation is CASSFGQFSTNEKLFF.

The gene calls are TRBV5-1 and TRBJ2-2; D uncertain. Trimming pared 2 bases from V and 7 bases from J, leaving 3 bases between. The CDR3 spans 11 residues. Germline values: CDR1 SGHRS, CDR2 YFSETQ. The CDR3 DNA sequence: TGCGCCAGCAGCTTCGGCGGGGAGCTGTTTTTT. It specifies CASSFGGELFF.

The rearrangement uses TRBV4-1 and TRBJ2-7, with TRBD2 matching 12 bases. The junction had 7 bases not matched to a gene; V was cut back by 5 bases and J by 5 bases. Germline V lookup: CDR1 MGHRA, CDR2 YSYEKL. CDR3 size: 15 residues. The CDR3 sequence is CASSILAGGHHEQYF. The CDR3 nucleotides read TGCGCCAGCAGCATTCTAGCGGGAGGGCACCACGAGCAGTACTTC.

The chain uses TRBV28 and TRBJ2-2; TRBD2 agrees at 9 bases. In germline, CDR1 is MDHEN, CDR2 SYDVKM. V was pared by 5 bases and J by 7 bases, with 11 bases of the junction left unmatched. CDR3 length: 16 amino acids. CDR3 loop: CASSPELRGGLGELFF. In DNA, the CDR3 is TGTGCCAGCAGTCCGGAGCTGCGGGGGGGCCTCGGGGAGCTGTTTTTT.

The rearrangement links TRBV28 to TRBJ2-3; a weak D match, TRBD2 (5 bases). V was shortened by 4 bases and J by 0 bases, with 8 bases between the two germline ends. Germline V gene data show CDR1 as MDHEN and CDR2 as SYDVKM. The length of the CDR3 is 14 residues. Here the CDR3 reads CASSSWTSTDTQYF. The CDR3 bases are TGTGCCAGCAGTTCGTGGACTAGCACAGATACGCAGTATTTT.

The rearrangement uses TRBV2 and TRBJ1-1, with D possibly TRBD1 on 5 matching bases. Germline lookup yields CDR1 SNHLY and CDR2 FYNNEI. Between the trimmed V and J ends, which lost 8 bases and 3 bases, there was a span of 16 bases. The CDR3 is made up of 14 amino acids. The CDR3 region has the DNA TGTGCCAGCTGGGGAGGGGCAAGCGACACTGAAGCTTTCTTT. Its protein is CASWGGASDTEAFF.

This clone was picked up a small number of times. This chain connects TRBV5-1 to TRBJ2-1; 8 bases are a match to TRBD2. CDR3 length equals 14 residues. CDR1 SGHRS and CDR2 YFSETQ come from the germline V gene. The V and J ends lost 6 bases and 6 bases, in that order; junction bases with no gene match: 8. CDR3 sequence: CASTPPGGTNEQFF. The CDR3 DNA follows: TGCGCCAGCACCCCTCCGGGGGGGACCAATGAGCAGTTCTTC.

The V gene is TRBV2, the J gene TRBJ1-1; D is unclear. The germline gives CDR1 SNHLY, CDR2 FYNNEI. Trimming pared 8 bases from V and 11 bases from J, leaving 15 bases between. The CDR3 runs 11 residues. The CDR3 nucleotides read TGTGCCAGCCCGGGCCCCAAAACGGCTTTCTTT. Protein: CASPGPKTAFF.

The chain couples TRBV7-6 to TRBJ2-1; 11 bases are a match to TRBD2. Germline V gene data show CDR1 as SGHVS and CDR2 as FNYEAQ. Losses at the gene ends were 5 bases for V and 2 bases for J; bases not matched to a gene: 17. The CDR3 has 20 amino acids. The CDR3 DNA is TGTGCCAGCAGCCAGAACGGATCTTTAGCGGGAGGGGACCCCTACAATGAGCAGTTCTTC. Amino acids: CASSQNGSLAGGDPYNEQFF.

The rearrangement links TRBV7-9 to TRBJ2-7, with D perhaps matching TRBD1 or TRBD2 (5 bases each). Germline V CDR1 and CDR2: SEHNR, FQNEAQ (reference sequence). V lost 3 bases and J 2 bases, leaving 11 bases between the germline ends. This CDR3 comprises 14 residues. The CDR3 spells CASSFDGTPYEQYF. In DNA, the CDR3 is TGTGCCAGCAGCTTTGACGGGACCCCCTACGAGCAGTACTTC.

V and J are TRBV27 and TRBJ1-2, with a weak D call TRBD1 (5 bases). Trimming took 6 bases from V and 10 from J, leaving 18 bases between them. Looked up from germline, CDR1 is MNHEY and CDR2 is SMNVEV (reference sequence). The CDR3 has 13 amino acids. The DNA for the CDR3 is TGTGCCAGCAGCCTTCTCGAATCCAGGGACTACACCTTC. This encodes CASSLLESRDYTF.

This chain connects TRBV7-9 to TRBJ2-5; possibly TRBD1 for D (5 bases). Judging by the DNA end, TRBJ2-7 fits better; the J call may be wrong. The germline CDR1 and CDR2 sequences are SEHNR and FQNEAQ (reference sequence). CDR3 length: 12 residues. The CDR3 DNA is TGTGCCAGCAGCTTTCAGGGCAACGAGCAGTACTTC. Protein: CASSFQGNEQYF.